Following are 2 T cell receptor beta chains from one sample sequenced in a study of control samples from healthy donors and cancer patients. This table comes from immunoSEQ multiplex PCR, and its TCRdb copy is limited to in-frame clones, with some not included. The sample consists of roughly 150,000 clones, more than 85% of them appearing once. The specimen was blood. The receptors were gathered from a man between 18 and 29 years old in good health.

CDR3 loop: CASSEGLAGDGTDTQYF. The CDR3 coding sequence is TGTGCCAGCAGCGAGGGACTAGCGGGAGATGGCACAGATACGCAGTATTTT. The chain employs TRBV11-3 and TRBJ2-3; 14 bases fit TRBD2. Germline CDR1 and CDR2: SGHNT and YENEEA. The trim removed 5 bases at V and 1 base at J, leaving 5 bases unmatched. There are 17 residues in the CDR3.

The DNA of the CDR3 is TGCAGCCTTACGTTGGGCACTGAAGCTTTCTTT. Its translation: CSLTLGTEAFF. The chain recombines TRBV29-1 with TRBJ1-1; D is uncertain. Per the germline V gene, CDR1 is SQVTM and CDR2 is ANQGSEA. Between the trimmed V and J ends, which lost 8 bases and 4 bases, there was a span of 11 bases. The CDR3 spans 11 residues.